The 9 T cell receptor beta chains presented below share a single source sample, sequenced in a study of vaccination effects on CD4 cells after COVID-19. Their target antigens are unknown. Culture proceeded for about ten days, and CD4+ T cells were then isolated. The table came from immunoSEQ multiplex PCR; TCRdb's copy has only in-frame clones and leaves some out. The sample records about 72,000 clones, approximately 71% being singletons. The source material was CD4+ T cells from PBMCs cultured without peptide, sampled before COVID-19 vaccination. All receptors derive from a human donor who received a COVID-19 vaccine.

The chain links TRBV10-2 to TRBJ1-2, with D maybe TRBD1 (5 bases). There are 13 residues in the CDR3. V was shortened by 6 bases and J by 2 bases, with 10 bases between the two germline ends. The germline CDR1 and CDR2 sequences are WSHSY and SAAADI. CDR3 nucleotide sequence: TGCGCCAGCAGCCAGGGTAGAAACTATGGCTACACCTTC. This gives the protein CASSQGRNYGYTF.

V and J are TRBV30 and TRBJ2-2, with 7 bases that match TRBD2. Germline loops: CDR1 GTSNPN, CDR2 SVGIG (reference sequence). CDR3 length equals 14 residues. V was pared by 2 bases and J by 5 bases, with 5 bases of the junction left unmatched. The CDR3, as DNA: TGTGCCTGGAGTAGTTTGCGGGGGACCGGGGAGCTGTTTTTT. Protein sequence: CAWSSLRGTGELFF.

There are a few counts of this clone. The chain recombines TRBV7-3 with TRBJ2-3, with a tentative D call TRBD2 (6 bases). The V gene's germline CDR1 is SGHTA and CDR2 FQGTGA. Trimming left V 4 bases short and J 2 bases short, with 19 bases between. The CDR3 covers 17 residues. The CDR3 spells CASSWGSSGPFTDTQYF. The CDR3 nucleotides read TGTGCCAGCAGCTGGGGTAGCAGCGGGCCATTCACAGATACGCAGTATTTT.

V is TRBV29-1 and J is TRBJ1-4; TRBD1 is a possible D gene (6 bases). Germline V gives CDR1 SQVTM, CDR2 ANQGSEA. The CDR3 length is 16 residues. Trimming removed 6 bases at V and 0 bases at J, with 17 bases between. CDR3 sequence reads: CSVEGGTSATNEKLFF. The DNA for the CDR3 is TGCAGCGTCGAGGGGGGGACGTCGGCAACTAATGAAAAACTGTTTTTT.

This clone has only one observation. This chain joins TRBV6-2 or TRBV6-3 and TRBJ1-4; D is uncertain. The V and J ends lost 5 bases and 8 bases respectively, with 12 bases between them. The germline gives CDR1 MNHEY, CDR2 SVGEGT. The CDR3 spans 13 residues. CDR3 bases: TGTGCCAGCAGTCGAAGTTCCTGGGAAAAACTGTTTTTT. Its protein is CASSRSSWEKLFF.

The rearrangement uses TRBV30 and TRBJ1-4; 8 bases agree with TRBD1. V was clipped by 1 base and J by 2 bases; unmatched bases: 3. The CDR3 loop spans 15 amino acids. The germline V gene encodes CDR1 GTSNPN and CDR2 SVGIG (reference sequence). The CDR3 sequence: CAWSDTGGTNEKLFF. Written as DNA, the CDR3 is TGTGCCTGGAGTGACACAGGGGGGACTAATGAAAAACTGTTTTTT.

CDR3 coding DNA: TGTGCCAGCAGTGGGACAGGGGAATACAATGAGCAGTTCTTC. It is translated as CASSGTGEYNEQFF. V gene TRBV5-5 combines with J gene TRBJ2-1, with 10 bases matching TRBD1. The germline gives CDR1 SGHKS, CDR2 YYEKEE (reference sequence). The V segment lost 5 bases and the J segment 4 bases; nucleotides outside the gene matches: 3. CDR3 length: 14 amino acids.

The chain recombines TRBV29-1 with TRBJ1-1, with D possibly matching TRBD1 (6 bases). V shed 5 bases and J shed 1 base, with 11 bases lying between them. Germline CDR1 SQVTM, CDR2 ANQGSEA. The CDR3 has 13 amino acids. The CDR3 sequence is CSVTGQRNTEAFF. In DNA form, the CDR3 reads TGCAGCGTTACCGGACAGAGGAACACTGAAGCTTTCTTT.

The chain carries TRBV7-3 and TRBJ1-5; TRBD1 agrees at 7 bases. The CDR3 runs to 13 residues. Per the germline V gene, CDR1 is SGHTA and CDR2 is FQGTGA. V shed 5 bases and J 5 bases; nucleotides not matched to a gene: 3. The CDR3 loop is CASSKGTDQPQHF. Written as DNA, the CDR3 is TGTGCCAGCAGCAAAGGGACAGATCAGCCCCAGCATTTT.